These T cell receptor beta chains were read from a single sample in a study of blood T cell repertoires in COVID-19. The method was immunoSEQ multiplex PCR; TCRdb's version includes in-frame clones alone and lacks a portion of them. The table includes some 320,000 clones, roughly nine tenths detected once. Sequenced material: PBMCs or T cells enriched from blood (not recorded which). These receptors were taken from a man aged 55 to 70 who had recovered from COVID-19. The CDR3 runs from the conserved cysteine through the conserved F or W. D genes are given only for firm matches. A row's size may be missing; if present it is once, few, many or a size class.

>NA|NA|TRBJ1-5|TRBV27
CASSSTTGVNQPQHF
TGTGCCAGCAGTTCGACCACAGGTGTCAATCAGCCCCAGCATTTT
>NA|TRBD1|TRBJ1-5|TRBV5-1
CASSLQGSSNQPQHF
TGCGCCAGCAGCTTACAGGGGTCTAGCAATCAGCCCCAGCATTTT
>few|TRBD2|TRBJ2-6|TRBV5-1
CASSEGLAPSGANVLTF
TGCGCCAGCAGCGAGGGACTAGCCCCCTCTGGGGCCAACGTCCTGACTTTC
>many|TRBD2|TRBJ2-1|TRBV6-2/TRBV6-3
CASSYPRTSGKLYNEQFF
TGTGCCAGCAGTTACCCCCGGACTAGCGGGAAACTTTACAATGAGCAGTTCTTC
>NA|TRBD2|TRBJ2-5|TRBV7-3
CASSLTGGSSKTQYF
TGTGCCAGCAGCTTAACGGGCGGGAGTTCGAAGACCCAGTACTTC
>NA|NA|TRBJ2-7|TRBV10-1
CASSIQGYEQYF
TGCGCCAGCAGTATTCAGGGCTACGAGCAGTACTTC
>NA|NA|TRBJ1-1|TRBV6-5
CASRDQGKGNTEAFF
TGTGCCAGCAGAGATCAGGGGAAGGGGAACACTGAAGCTTTCTTT
>NA|NA|TRBJ1-5|TRBV18
CASSQLDMGPVSQPQHF
TGTGCCAGCTCACAACTGGACATGGGGCCGGTATCTCAGCCCCAGCATTTT
>NA|TRBD1|TRBJ2-7|TRBV4-1
CASSRLGTGAIGYEQYF
TGCGCCAGCTCGAGACTAGGGACAGGGGCGATAGGCTACGAGCAGTACTTC
>medium-sized|NA|TRBJ2-7|TRBV25-1
CASRENTDAGEQYF
TGTGCCAGCAGGGAGAACACGGATGCAGGGGAGCAGTACTTC
>NA|TRBD1|TRBJ2-2|TRBV5-1
CASSATGGSDTGELFF
TGCGCCAGCAGCGCGACAGGGGGCTCAGACACCGGGGAGCTGTTTTTT
>NA|NA|TRBJ2-2|TRBV7-9
CASSLGTRPTGGTGELFF
TGTGCCAGCAGCTTGGGGACAAGACCCACGGGGGGCACCGGGGAGCTGTTTTTT
>NA|TRBD2|TRBJ2-1|TRBV19
CASRRAGAAGADNEQFF
TGTGCCAGTAGACGAGCGGGAGCAGCGGGAGCCGACAATGAGCAGTTCTTC
>NA|NA|TRBJ2-7|TRBV5-4
CASSAAGRAGSYEQYF
TGTGCCAGCAGCGCCGCCGGGCGGGCGGGCTCCTACGAGCAGTACTTC
>NA|TRBD1|TRBJ2-1|TRBV19
CASSTPGTETTEQFF
TGTGCCAGTAGTACCCCGGGGACAGAAACTACTGAGCAGTTCTTC
>once|TRBD2|TRBJ2-7|TRBV7-2
CASSSQGTSGAYEQYF
TGTGCCAGCAGCTCCCAGGGGACTAGCGGGGCCTACGAGCAGTACTTC
>NA|TRBD1|TRBJ1-1|TRBV24-1
CATRQGSLNTEAFF
TGTGCCACGAGACAGGGCTCTCTGAACACTGAAGCTTTCTTT
>NA|TRBD2|TRBJ2-2|TRBV2
CASSEASGRIGELFF
TGTGCCAGCAGTGAAGCTAGCGGGAGAATCGGGGAGCTGTTTTTT
>few|NA|TRBJ1-1|TRBV27
CASSLGPWGGGMNTEAFF
TGTGCCAGCAGTTTAGGCCCCTGGGGGGGAGGGATGAACACTGAAGCTTTCTTT
>NA|NA|TRBJ2-7|TRBV6-5
CASGANEQYF
TGTGCCAGCGGGGCCAACGAGCAGTACTTC
>NA|TRBD2|TRBJ2-7|TRBV19
CASRPSGRLNEQYF
TGTGCCAGTAGGCCCAGCGGGAGGCTCAACGAGCAGTACTTC
>NA|TRBD2|TRBJ2-5|TRBV5-8
CASSLGLAGMETQYF
TGTGCCAGCAGCCTCGGACTAGCGGGAATGGAGACCCAGTACTTC
>NA|NA|TRBJ2-2|TRBV6-5
CASSYSPRSGELFF
TGTGCCAGCAGTTACTCCCCACGGTCCGGGGAGCTGTTTTTT
>NA|TRBD1|TRBJ1-5|TRBV4-1
CASSKGQGPYSNQPQHF
TGCGCCAGCAGCAAGGGACAGGGGCCCTATAGCAATCAGCCCCAGCATTTT
>once|TRBD2|TRBJ2-5|TRBV6-5
CASSYLAGGETQYF
TGTGCCAGCAGTTACCTAGCGGGAGGGGAGACCCAGTACTTC
>NA|TRBD2|TRBJ2-1|TRBV5-1
CASSGDYPSYNEQFF
TGCGCCAGCAGCGGGGACTATCCCTCCTACAATGAGCAGTTCTTC
>NA|TRBD1|TRBJ1-5|TRBV5-1
CASSIDRDQPQHF
TGCGCCAGCAGCATCGACAGGGATCAGCCCCAGCATTTT
>once|TRBD2|TRBJ2-3|TRBV7-9
CASSLILAGTDTQYF
TGTGCCAGCAGCTTAATACTAGCGGGCACAGATACGCAGTATTTT
>NA|TRBD1|TRBJ2-2|TRBV28
CASSSPGGTTGELFF
TGTGCCAGCAGTTCCCCAGGGGGAACAACCGGGGAGCTGTTTTTT
>NA|TRBD2|TRBJ2-2|TRBV30
CAWNAGGNPNTGELFF
TGTGCCTGGAATGCCGGGGGGAACCCGAACACCGGGGAGCTGTTTTTT
>NA|NA|TRBJ2-1|TRBV7-3
CASATQGTGEQFF
TGTGCCAGCGCCACCCAGGGTACAGGTGAGCAGTTCTTC
>once|NA|TRBJ2-2|TRBV28
CASSLIQEPTGELFF
TGTGCCAGCAGTTTGATACAGGAGCCCACCGGGGAGCTGTTTTTT
>once|NA|TRBJ1-4|TRBV9
CASSRGPVATNEKLFF
TGTGCCAGCAGCAGAGGCCCGGTTGCAACTAATGAAAAACTGTTTTTT
>NA|NA|TRBJ1-5|TRBV19
CASSNLAGGGQPQHF
TGTGCCAGTAGTAACTTAGCGGGGGGCGGGCAGCCCCAGCATTTT
>NA|TRBD2|TRBJ2-5|TRBV5-1
CASSGGGLAGEQETQYF
TGCGCCAGCAGCGGGGGGGGACTAGCGGGAGAGCAAGAGACCCAGTACTTC
>NA|TRBD2|TRBJ2-7|TRBV9
CASSVTSGRGEQYF
TGTGCCAGCAGCGTGACTAGCGGGAGGGGCGAGCAGTACTTC
>NA|TRBD2|TRBJ2-1|TRBV2
CASNLLAGYNEQFF
TGTGCCAGCAACCTTCTAGCGGGGTACAATGAGCAGTTCTTC
>NA|TRBD1|TRBJ1-6|TRBV10-3
CAISAGTGNNSPLHF
TGTGCCATCAGCGCCGGGACAGGGAATAATTCACCCCTCCACTTT
>NA|NA|TRBJ2-7|TRBV2
CASNIRSPGKYEQYF
TGTGCCAGCAACATCAGGTCGCCGGGAAAGTACGAGCAGTACTTC
>NA|TRBD1|TRBJ2-3|TRBV5-1
CASREQGADTQYF
TGCGCCAGCAGAGAACAGGGGGCAGATACGCAGTATTTT
>NA|NA|TRBJ2-2|TRBV11-2
CASRLVGSYTGELFF
TGTGCCAGCAGGTTGGTCGGTTCTTACACCGGGGAGCTGTTTTTT
>NA|TRBD1|TRBJ2-7|TRBV28
CASSLGTGGTYEQYF
TGTGCCAGCAGTTTGGGGACAGGGGGAACCTACGAGCAGTACTTC
>NA|TRBD1|TRBJ1-2|TRBV5-1
CASSLVTGGDYGYTF
TGCGCCAGCAGCTTGGTAACAGGGGGCGACTATGGCTACACCTTC
>NA|TRBD2|TRBJ2-3|TRBV18
CASSPPGLAGTDTQYF
TGTGCCAGCTCACCACCGGGACTAGCGGGCACAGATACGCAGTATTTT
>NA|NA|TRBJ1-2|TRBV3-1/TRBV3-2
CASSQDLRGRGWYGYTF
TGTGCCAGCAGCCAAGATCTACGGGGCAGGGGCTGGTATGGCTACACCTTC
>NA|NA|TRBJ2-1|TRBV14
CASSRERAAQFF
TGTGCCAGCAGCCGAGAACGAGCGGCGCAGTTCTTC
>NA|NA|TRBJ1-2|TRBV5-1
CASSLAGGPYGYTF
TGCGCCAGCAGCTTGGCGGGGGGGCCCTATGGCTACACCTTC
>NA|NA|TRBJ1-2|TRBV4-1
CASSPQRGQNYGYTF
TGCGCCAGCAGCCCACAAAGGGGCCAGAACTATGGCTACACCTTC
>NA|TRBD1|TRBJ2-2|TRBV18
CASSPSGGHTGELFF
TGTGCCAGCTCACCTTCAGGGGGTCACACCGGGGAGCTGTTTTTT
>NA|NA|TRBJ1-1|TRBV28
CASNPSGTEAFF
TGTGCCAGCAATCCCTCGGGCACTGAAGCTTTCTTT
>NA|NA|TRBJ1-3|TRBV30
CAWSMGASPGNTIYF
TGTGCCTGGAGTATGGGGGCGAGTCCTGGAAACACCATATATTTT
>NA|TRBD1|TRBJ2-1|TRBV7-9
CASSSKGAAYNEQFF
TGTGCCAGCAGCTCGAAGGGGGCCGCCTACAATGAGCAGTTCTTC
>NA|TRBD1|TRBJ1-1|TRBV3-1/TRBV3-2
CASSQGDRVMNTEAFF
TGTGCCAGCAGCCAGGGGGACAGGGTCATGAACACTGAAGCTTTCTTT
>NA|NA|TRBJ2-7|TRBV18
CASSPHYEQYF
TGTGCCAGCTCACCCCATTACGAGCAGTACTTC
>NA|NA|TRBJ1-2|TRBV19
CASSTAGFYGYTF
TGTGCCAGTAGTACCGCAGGATTCTATGGCTACACCTTC
>NA|NA|TRBJ1-3|TRBV3-1/TRBV3-2
CASSQVSEDTIYF
TGTGCCAGCAGCCAAGTCAGCGAGGACACCATATATTTT
>NA|NA|TRBJ1-1|TRBV2
CASSFDDLPRDTEAFF
TGTGCCAGCAGTTTTGACGACTTACCGAGGGACACTGAAGCTTTCTTT
>NA|TRBD1|TRBJ2-1|TRBV24-1
CATRGQGRDEQFF
TGTGCCACCAGGGGACAGGGTAGGGATGAGCAGTTCTTC